Listed below are T cell receptor beta chains from one sample, sequenced in a study of response to subunit inactivated influenza vaccine. TCRdb re-called the RT-PCR reads through MiXCR, storing one row per CDR3 protein. Of about 580,000 distinct CDR3 sequences in the sample, about 14% were seen once. The sequences come from PBMCs from blood, collected 11 to 12 days after vaccination. These receptors came from a man aged 50-59 years who received an inactivated influenza vaccine. The CDR3 runs from the conserved cysteine through the conserved F or W. The order of the fields is J gene, V gene, clone size, D gene, CDR3 protein, CDR3 DNA. A D gene is named only where the DNA matches it firmly. Clone size is stated in some rows and not others, as once, few, many or a class when expanded.

TRBJ1-2 | TRBV29-1 | NA | TRBD1 | CSVDGLGSGDRANYGYTF | TGCAGCGTTGATGGGTTAGGGTCGGGTGACAGGGCCAACTATGGCTACACCTTC
TRBJ2-5 | TRBV11-1 | many | TRBD1 | CASRKRQGTGPSGETQYF | TGTGCCAGCAGAAAACGACAGGGAACGGGGCCCTCAGGAGAGACCCAGTACTTC
TRBJ1-2 | TRBV6-2/TRBV6-3 | few | NA | CASRPLGGIYTF | TGTGCCAGCAGGCCCCTTGGGGGAATCTACACCTTC
TRBJ2-6 | TRBV6-5 | many | TRBD1 | CASSHGTGLGANVLTF | TGTGCCAGCAGTCACGGGACAGGGCTCGGGGCCAACGTCCTGACTTTC
TRBJ2-1 | TRBV9 | NA | TRBD2 | CASSTSPLAGAHNEQFF | TGTGCCAGCAGCACCTCTCCCCTAGCGGGAGCCCACAATGAGCAGTTCTTC
TRBJ1-5 | TRBV7-8 | NA | TRBD1 | CASKGQANQPQHF | TGTGCCAGCAAGGGACAGGCGAATCAGCCCCAGCATTTT
TRBJ2-1 | TRBV6-2/TRBV6-3 | many | TRBD2 | CASSPPGLAGGRNEQFF | TGTGCCAGCAGCCCCCCGGGACTAGCGGGGGGAAGGAATGAGCAGTTCTTC
TRBJ2-2 | TRBV5-1 | few | TRBD2 | CASRPAVSGAGELFF | TGCGCCAGCAGGCCGGCGGTTAGCGGGGCCGGGGAGCTGTTTTTT
TRBJ2-5 | TRBV12-3/TRBV12-4 | NA | TRBD2 | CASRGGLAGVQETQYF | TGTGCCAGCAGGGGGGGACTAGCGGGGGTCCAAGAGACCCAGTACTTC
TRBJ1-1 | TRBV29-1 | few | NA | CSVRGRMNTEAFF | TGCAGCGTGAGGGGACGGATGAACACTGAAGCTTTCTTT
TRBJ1-1 | TRBV12-3/TRBV12-4 | many | TRBD1 | CASSRDRYTEAFF | TGTGCCAGCAGTCGGGACAGATACACTGAAGCTTTCTTT
TRBJ2-1 | TRBV27 | NA | TRBD1 | CASSFRQGAFNEQFF | TGTGCCAGCAGTTTCCGACAGGGGGCTTTCAATGAGCAGTTCTTC
TRBJ2-7 | TRBV29-1 | many | NA | CSVRASGLYEQYF | TGCAGCGTTCGGGCAAGCGGTCTCTACGAGCAGTACTTC
TRBJ2-3 | TRBV20-1 | NA | NA | CSASVLVRDTQYF | TGCAGTGCTAGCGTCCTAGTTAGAGATACGCAGTATTTT
TRBJ2-4 | TRBV3-1 | NA | TRBD2 | CASSQQLAGGAKNIQYF | TGTGCCAGCAGCCAACAACTAGCGGGGGGGGCCAAAAACATTCAGTACTTC
TRBJ2-2 | TRBV10-3 | many | TRBD2 | CAIRGAGGRTGELFF | TGTGCCATCAGAGGAGCGGGAGGGCGCACCGGGGAGCTGTTTTTT
TRBJ2-7 | TRBV7-9 | few | TRBD2 | CASSLAGTSGVSYEQYF | TGTGCCAGCAGCTTAGCAGGGACTAGCGGGGTATCTTACGAGCAGTACTTC
TRBJ2-1 | TRBV7-3 | NA | TRBD2 | CASSRGLAGSNEQFF | TGTGCCAGCAGCCGGGGACTAGCGGGAAGCAATGAGCAGTTCTTC
TRBJ2-5 | TRBV5-1 | NA | TRBD1 | CASSSTGNWGRETQYF | TGCGCCAGCAGCTCGACAGGGAACTGGGGAAGAGAGACCCAGTACTTC
TRBJ1-6 | TRBV6-2/TRBV6-3 | NA | TRBD1 | CASSYRDRDSPLHF | TGTGCCAGCAGCTACCGGGACAGGGATTCACCCCTCCACTTT
TRBJ1-2 | TRBV6-2/TRBV6-3 | few | NA | CASSSGPRLPYGYTF | TGTGCCAGCAGTTCAGGACCGCGTTTACCCTATGGCTACACCTTC
TRBJ1-1 | TRBV4-1 | many | NA | CASSQVSGNTEAFF | TGCGCCAGCAGCCAAGTATCAGGGAACACTGAAGCTTTCTTT
TRBJ2-7 | TRBV4-2 | NA | TRBD2 | CASSQASSGRLSYEQYF | TGTGCCAGCAGCCAAGCGTCTAGCGGGAGGCTCTCCTACGAGCAGTACTTC
TRBJ1-5 | TRBV12-3/TRBV12-4 | few | TRBD1 | CASTSGGQPQHF | TGTGCCAGCACCTCAGGGGGGCAGCCCCAGCATTTT
TRBJ2-3 | TRBV6-5 | few | NA | CASSYFPSVADTQYF | TGTGCCAGCAGTTATTTCCCTAGCGTGGCAGATACGCAGTATTTT
TRBJ2-1 | TRBV29-1 | NA | NA | CSVEYTELAEQFF | TGCAGCGTTGAATACACGGAGCTGGCTGAGCAGTTCTTC